The 31 T cell receptor beta chains below all came from one sample that was sequenced in a study of blood T cell repertoires in COVID-19. The data were produced by immunoSEQ multiplex PCR, yet TCRdb's version contains in-frame clones alone and is incomplete. The table includes over 200,000 clones, 88% detected once. Sequencing was done on a sample of peripheral blood. The receptors shown here come from a woman aged 55-70 years with acute or convalescent COVID-19.

The chain combines TRBV14 with TRBJ2-2, with 9 positions matching TRBD2. The V segment lost 5 bases and the J segment 7 bases; nucleotides outside the gene matches: 14. Germline V gene sequence: CDR1 SGHDN, CDR2 FVKESK. The CDR3 runs 17 residues. CDR3 region: CASSEALLAGEGGELFF. The CDR3 DNA sequence: TGTGCCAGCAGCGAAGCCCTCTTAGCGGGGGAAGGCGGGGAGCTGTTTTTT.

The V call is TRBV6-1, the J call TRBJ2-4, with D maybe TRBD1 (7 bases). The CDR3 has 16 residues. V lost 3 bases to trimming and J lost 6 bases, with 18 bases between them. Per the germline V gene, CDR1 is MNHNS and CDR2 is SASEGT. CDR3 bases: TGTGCCAGCAGTGAGACAGGGCTAGCGCTTAGAAACATTCAGTACTTC. Its translation: CASSETGLALRNIQYF.

The chain is built from TRBV4-1 and TRBJ1-5; perhaps TRBD1 as D (5 bases). The CDR3 sequence is 18 residues long. V lost 2 bases and J 0 bases, leaving 17 bases between the germline ends. Per germline, CDR1 MGHRA and CDR2 YSYEKL. The CDR3 DNA sequence: TGCGCCAGCAGCCAACAAATACTCAGGGCGAATAGCAATCAGCCCCAGCATTTT. It yields the protein CASSQQILRANSNQPQHF.

The chain recombines TRBV6-5 with TRBJ2-1; TRBD2 might be the D (6 bases). CDR3 length: 16 amino acids. Trimming removed 2 bases from V and 0 bases from J, with 11 bases in between. Germline CDR1 MNHEY, CDR2 SVGAGI. The CDR3 nucleotides are TGTGCCAGCAGTTACCGGGGGACGAGCTCCTACAATGAGCAGTTCTTC. It encodes CASSYRGTSSYNEQFF.

This rearrangement joins TRBV10-2 to TRBJ2-3; D might be TRBD2 (5 bases). V lost 11 bases, J lost 4 bases, and 16 bases lay in between. Germline CDR1 and CDR2: WSHSY and SAAADI. This CDR3 is 13 amino acids long. Here the CDR3 DNA reads TGCGCCGCTAACGGGAACGTCCCAGATACGCAGTATTTT. It specifies CAANGNVPDTQYF.

The V gene is TRBV3-1 (or the pseudogene TRBV3-2), the J gene TRBJ2-3, with TRBD2 identical over 13 bases. The CDR3 consists of 19 residues. V was clipped by 4 bases and J by 2 bases; unmatched bases: 12. Germline CDR1 reads LGHDT; CDR2 reads YNNKEL (reference sequence). CDR3 protein: CASSRPGLAGYRSTDTQYF. The CDR3 bases are TGTGCCAGCAGCCGACCGGGACTAGCGGGATATCGGTCCACAGATACGCAGTATTTT.

The genes are TRBV7-3 and TRBJ1-6; D might be TRBD1 (5 bases). Germline CDR1 SGHTA, CDR2 FQGTGA. Trimming removed 1 base at V and 5 bases at J, with 15 bases between. This CDR3 is 17 amino acids long. CDR3 bases: TGTGCCAGCAGCTTAATCGGGGGAGGGTCGGATAATTCACCCCTCCACTTT. It translates to CASSLIGGGSDNSPLHF.

This chain uses TRBV10-2 with TRBJ1-2; 10 bases match TRBD1. The CDR3 covers 17 residues. V dropped 3 bases and J dropped 4; count of bases not matched to a gene: 11. The germline V gene has CDR1 WSHSY and CDR2 SAAADI. CDR3 bases: TGCGCCAGCAGTGAAAGTGGACAGGGGGGTTCAATCTATGGCTACACCTTC. It encodes CASSESGQGGSIYGYTF.

The rearrangement links TRBV30 to TRBJ1-5; a weak D match, TRBD1 (5 bases). This CDR3 has 15 amino acids. V was clipped by 0 bases and J by 2 bases, with 11 bases between them. Germline V lookup: CDR1 GTSNPN, CDR2 SVGIG (reference sequence). The CDR3 reads CAWSVSGRGNQPQHF. CDR3 nucleotides: TGTGCCTGGAGTGTATCTGGCAGGGGCAATCAGCCCCAGCATTTT.

V gene TRBV6-5 combines with J gene TRBJ2-1, with D perhaps TRBD1 (6 bases). This CDR3 is built from 14 residues. V shed 2 bases and J shed 8 bases, with 13 bases lying between them. The germline V gene encodes CDR1 MNHEY and CDR2 SVGAGI. CDR3 residues: CASSYRDIGYEQFF. CDR3 sequence (DNA): TGTGCCAGCAGTTACCGGGACATCGGGTATGAGCAGTTCTTC.

V is TRBV30 and J is TRBJ2-1; 8 nucleotides agree with TRBD2. CDR3 length: 15 amino acids. The germline CDR1 and CDR2 sequences are GTSNPN and SVGIG (reference sequence). Trimming took 2 bases from V and 7 from J; bases not matched to a gene: 10. The chain's CDR3 is CAWSPPGLVLNEQFF. CDR3 sequence (DNA): TGTGCCTGGAGTCCCCCGGGACTAGTCCTAAATGAGCAGTTCTTC.

The rearrangement uses TRBV6-1 and TRBJ2-3; 11 nucleotides align to TRBD2. From germline, CDR1 is MNHNS and CDR2 SASEGT. This CDR3 has 15 residues. The trim removed 3 bases at V and 3 bases at J, leaving 2 bases unmatched. The CDR3 DNA is TGTGCCAGCAGTGATCGGACTAGCGGGACAGATACGCAGTATTTT. Translating gives CASSDRTSGTDTQYF.

This sequence joins TRBV24-1 and TRBJ2-3; 13 nucleotides agree with TRBD2. Germline V gene lookup returns CDR1 KGHDR and CDR2 SFDVKD. J lost 3 bases, V lost 4 bases, and 6 bases had no gene match. The CDR3 runs to 17 residues. The CDR3 bases are TGTGCCACCAGTGACTCATCGACTAGCGGGAGGACAGATACGCAGTATTTT. Its protein is CATSDSSTSGRTDTQYF.

The V gene is TRBV7-6, the J gene TRBJ1-1; a possible D gene is TRBD1 (5 bases). CDR1 SGHVS and CDR2 FNYEAQ come from the germline V gene. There are 13 residues in the CDR3. Deletions cut 1 base from V and 5 bases from J, with 8 bases between. CDR3 bases: TGTGCCAGCAGCTTAGGGGGGGTTACTGAAGCTTTCTTT. Residues: CASSLGGVTEAFF.

This chain uses TRBV4-3 with TRBJ1-5; 8 bases line up with TRBD1. This CDR3 spans 14 amino acids. From germline, CDR1 is LGHNA and CDR2 YSLEER. V was pared by 4 bases and J by 3 bases, with 2 bases of the junction left unmatched. In nucleotides, the CDR3 is TGCGCCAGCAGCCGGGACAGGACCAATCAGCCCCAGCATTTT. Its translation is CASSRDRTNQPQHF.

The chain combines TRBV27 with TRBJ1-6; 7 bases line up with TRBD1. CDR3 length: 17 amino acids. Unmatched junction bases numbered 6, after V lost 4 bases and J lost 0 bases. The V gene's germline CDR1 is MNHEY and CDR2 SMNVEV (reference sequence). CDR3 nucleotides: TGTGCCAGCAGTTCGCCGGGACAGTTCTCCTATAATTCACCCCTCCACTTT. Translation gives CASSSPGQFSYNSPLHF.

This chain joins TRBV7-6 and TRBJ2-1; D is unclear. The CDR3 totals 14 residues. Germline assignment: CDR1 SGHVS and CDR2 FNYEAQ. V was clipped by 1 base and J by 9 bases, with 13 bases between them. In DNA, the CDR3 is TGTGCCAGCAGCTTAGTCCCCCCGAGTGGTGAGCAGTTCTTC. Protein product: CASSLVPPSGEQFF. The variable domain in full, with the rest retrieved from reference TRBV7-6 and TRBJ2-1, is GAGVSQSPRYKVTKRGQDVALRCDPISGHVSLYWYRQALGQGPEFLTYFNYEAQQDKSGLPNDRFSAERPEGSISTLTIQRTEQRDSAMYRCASSLVPPSGEQFFGPGTRLTVL.

This clone was picked up a small number of times. This rearrangement joins TRBV7-9 to TRBJ1-1; D unclear. Germline V gene sequence: CDR1 SEHNR, CDR2 FQNEAQ (reference sequence). The CDR3 sequence is 14 residues long. V lost 4 bases to trimming and J lost 4 bases, with 13 bases between them. Here the CDR3 DNA reads TGTGCCAGCAGCTCCATTGGAGGAGGCACTGAAGCTTTCTTT. Translated, it gives CASSSIGGGTEAFF.

V gene TRBV10-1 combines with J gene TRBJ2-2; D possibly corresponds to TRBD2 (5 bases). The CDR3 is 17 amino acids. CDR1 and CDR2 (germline): WNHNN, SYGVQD (reference sequence). V gave up 3 bases and J gave up 0 bases, with 14 bases separating them. The CDR3 reads CASSEERWETNTGELFF. The DNA of the CDR3 is TGCGCCAGCAGTGAAGAAAGGTGGGAGACGAACACCGGGGAGCTGTTTTTT.

The CDR3 reads CASSHPRTGNTEAFF. The CDR3 DNA reads TGCGCCAGCAGCCACCCCCGGACAGGGAACACTGAAGCTTTCTTT. The chain combines TRBV5-1 with TRBJ1-1; TRBD1 matches at 7 bases. With 4 bases clipped from V and 1 base from J, the junction kept 7 bases outside the gene matches. CDR3 length: 15 amino acids. The V gene's germline CDR1 is SGHRS and CDR2 YFSETQ.

The chain uses TRBV5-6 and TRBJ2-1; maybe TRBD2 (6 bases). Germline CDR1 and CDR2: SGHDT and YYEEEE. This CDR3 is built from 15 residues. V was shortened by 3 bases and J by 4 bases, with 14 bases between the two germline ends. Here the CDR3 reads CASSSGPGVYNEQFF. As DNA, the CDR3 is TGTGCCAGCAGCTCAGGACCGGGGGTTTACAATGAGCAGTTCTTC.

The count of this clone is one. The V call is TRBV24-1, the J call TRBJ2-1; 12 nucleotides agree with TRBD2. Germline V lookup: CDR1 KGHDR, CDR2 SFDVKD. Trimming took 3 bases from V and 7 from J; bases not matched to a gene: 9. The CDR3 sequence is 17 residues long. The CDR3 DNA reads TGTGCCACCAGTGATCTAGCGGGAGGGCCCGGGCGGAATGAGCAGTTCTTC. This translates into CATSDLAGGPGRNEQFF.

The chain uses TRBV28 and TRBJ2-1, with D possibly TRBD2 on 7 matching bases. Per germline, CDR1 MDHEN and CDR2 SYDVKM. The V end lost 5 bases, the J end lost 6 bases, and 32 bases lay between the germline ends. This CDR3 comprises 20 residues. DNA of the CDR3: TGTGCCAGCAGTCCGTCCATCCTAGCGGTAGGGGGGCTTAAAGTCAATGAGCAGTTCTTC. Translated: CASSPSILAVGGLKVNEQFF.

The genes are TRBV5-4 and TRBJ1-1, with TRBD1 matching 8 bases. CDR3 size: 17 residues. With 0 bases clipped from V and 4 bases from J, the junction kept 11 bases outside the gene matches. Germline-derived CDR1 and CDR2 are SGHNT and YYREEE (reference sequence). CDR3 sequence reads: CASSLDPIRGRGTEAFF. The CDR3 bases are TGTGCCAGCAGCTTGGATCCCATCAGGGGGCGCGGCACTGAAGCTTTCTTT.

The chain carries TRBV2 and TRBJ1-5; D is possibly TRBD1 (5 bases). Germline CDR1 reads SNHLY; CDR2 reads FYNNEI. The CDR3 loop spans 13 amino acids. V gave up 7 bases and J gave up 9 bases, with 16 bases separating them. In nucleotides, the CDR3 is TGTGCCAGCAACCCGGGGGGGACTAGGCCCCAGCATTTT. Protein product: CASNPGGTRPQHF.

The gene calls are TRBV5-4 and TRBJ2-7, with D maybe TRBD2 (7 bases). Germline-derived CDR1 and CDR2 are SGHNT and YYREEE (reference sequence). The CDR3 loop spans 15 amino acids. V lost 6 bases, J lost 2 bases, and 18 bases lay in between. The CDR3 reads CASTTDGGRAYEQYF. In nucleotides, the CDR3 is TGTGCCAGCACCACGGACGGGGGGCGAGCCTACGAGCAGTACTTC. The full variable domain, rest sourced from reference TRBV5-4 and TRBJ2-7, is ETGVTQSPTHLIKTRGQQVTLRCSSQSGHNTVSWYQQALGQGPQFIFQYYREEENGRGNFPPRFSGLQFPNYSSELNVNALELDDSALYLCASTTDGGRAYEQYFGPGTRLTVT.

The rearrangement joins TRBV19 to TRBJ2-7; the match to TRBD1 covers 8 bases. Germline loops: CDR1 LNHDA, CDR2 SQIVND (reference sequence). This CDR3 is built from 14 residues. Trimming cost V 4 bases and J 3 bases; bases outside gene matches: 5. The CDR3 spells CASSSQGAIYEQYF. CDR3 nucleotide sequence: TGTGCCAGTAGTAGTCAGGGGGCGATCTACGAGCAGTACTTC.

The chain uses TRBV7-2 and TRBJ1-2; 9 nucleotides line up with TRBD1. CDR3 length: 15 amino acids. Germline V lookup: CDR1 SGHTA, CDR2 FQGNSA. With V trimmed by 1 base and J by 1 base, 1 base remained unmatched. The CDR3 sequence: CASSLVTGGNYGYTF. The CDR3 coding sequence is TGTGCCAGCAGCTTAGTGACAGGGGGTAACTATGGCTACACCTTC.

The V gene is TRBV5-8, the J gene TRBJ1-6, with a tentative D call TRBD1 (5 bases). Trimming took off 6 bases at V and 7 bases at J, with 11 bases between the two ends. The CDR3 spans 13 residues. Germline-derived CDR1 and CDR2 are SGHTS and YDEGEE. As DNA, the CDR3 is TGTGCCAGCAACGGACATTTCAATTCACCCCTCCACTTT. It encodes CASNGHFNSPLHF.

This chain joins TRBV5-4 and TRBJ2-5, with TRBD1 matching 12 bases. CDR1 and CDR2 from the germline V gene are SGHNT and YYREEE (reference sequence). This CDR3 has 16 amino acids. V lost 0 bases to trimming and J lost 5 bases; unmatched junction nucleotides: 5. The CDR3 loop reads CASSLAVGTGGETQYF. CDR3 DNA: TGTGCCAGCAGCTTGGCAGTCGGGACAGGGGGCGAGACCCAGTACTTC. The full variable domain, completed using reference TRBV5-4 and TRBJ2-5, is ETGVTQSPTHLIKTRGQQVTLRCSSQSGHNTVSWYQQALGQGPQFIFQYYREEENGRGNFPPRFSGLQFPNYSSELNVNALELDDSALYLCASSLAVGTGGETQYFGPGTRLLVL.

This chain uses TRBV6-1 with TRBJ2-3; 8 bases map to TRBD1. The J segment lost 3 bases and the V segment lost 3 bases, leaving 5 bases of the junction unmatched. CDR3 length: 15 amino acids. The germline V gene has CDR1 MNHNS and CDR2 SASEGT. The chain's CDR3 is CASSDAGGSTDTQYF. In DNA form, the CDR3 reads TGTGCCAGCAGTGATGCAGGGGGCTCGACAGATACGCAGTATTTT.